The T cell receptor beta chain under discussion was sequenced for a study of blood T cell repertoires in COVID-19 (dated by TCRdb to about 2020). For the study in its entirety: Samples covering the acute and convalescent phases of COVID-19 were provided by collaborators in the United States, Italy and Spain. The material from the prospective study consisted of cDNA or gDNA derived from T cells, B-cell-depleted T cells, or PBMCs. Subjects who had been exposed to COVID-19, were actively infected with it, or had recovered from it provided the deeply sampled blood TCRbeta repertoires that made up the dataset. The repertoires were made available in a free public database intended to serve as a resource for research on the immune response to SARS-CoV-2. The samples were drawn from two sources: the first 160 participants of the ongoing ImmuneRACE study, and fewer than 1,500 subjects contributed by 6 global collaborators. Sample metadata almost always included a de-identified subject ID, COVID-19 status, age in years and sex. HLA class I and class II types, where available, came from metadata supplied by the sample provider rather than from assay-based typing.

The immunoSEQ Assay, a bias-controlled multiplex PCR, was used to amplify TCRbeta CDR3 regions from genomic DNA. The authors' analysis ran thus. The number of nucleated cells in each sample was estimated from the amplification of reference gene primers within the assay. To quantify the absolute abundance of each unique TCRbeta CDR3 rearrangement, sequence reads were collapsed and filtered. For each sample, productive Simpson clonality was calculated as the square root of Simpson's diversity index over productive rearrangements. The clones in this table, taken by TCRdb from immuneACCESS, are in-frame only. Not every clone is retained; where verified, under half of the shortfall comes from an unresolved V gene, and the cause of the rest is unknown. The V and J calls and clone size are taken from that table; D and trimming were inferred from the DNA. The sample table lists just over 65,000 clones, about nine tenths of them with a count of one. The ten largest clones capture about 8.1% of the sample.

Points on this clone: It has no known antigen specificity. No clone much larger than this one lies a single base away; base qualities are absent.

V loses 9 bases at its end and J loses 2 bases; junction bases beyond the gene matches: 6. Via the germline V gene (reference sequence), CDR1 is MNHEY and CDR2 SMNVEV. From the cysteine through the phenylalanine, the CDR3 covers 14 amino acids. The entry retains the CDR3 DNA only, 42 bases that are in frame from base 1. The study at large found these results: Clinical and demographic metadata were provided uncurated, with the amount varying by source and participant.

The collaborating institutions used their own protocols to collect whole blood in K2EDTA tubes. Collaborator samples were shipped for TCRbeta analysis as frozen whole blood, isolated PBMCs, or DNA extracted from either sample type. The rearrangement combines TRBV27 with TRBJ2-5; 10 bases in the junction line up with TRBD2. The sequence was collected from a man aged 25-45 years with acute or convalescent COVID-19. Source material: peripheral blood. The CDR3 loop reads CASGTSGTQETQYF. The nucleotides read TGTGCCAGTGGTACTAGCGGGACACAAGAGACCCAGTACTTC.